The 22 T cell receptor beta chains below were found in one sample sequenced in a study of T cell repertoires in cytomegalovirus infection. TCRdb used MiXCR to reprocess the reads, holding one entry per CDR3 protein. The sample includes some 350,000 distinct CDR3 sequences, about a sixth of them seen just once. Specimen: PBMCs. All receptors derive from a human donor in good health (CMV status not recorded). Some clones in this sample may be carry-over from other donors' samples.

This clonotype was seen a few times. This chain uses TRBV19 with TRBJ1-5; maybe TRBD1 (6 bases). Germline V gene lookup returns CDR1 LNHDA and CDR2 SQIVND (reference sequence). Trimming left V 6 bases short and J 4 bases short, with 19 bases between. This CDR3 spans 16 amino acids. For the CDR3, the DNA is TGTGCCAGTAGGACCCATGGAGGGACACAAAATCAGCCCCAGCATTTT. Its protein is CASRTHGGTQNQPQHF.

Many counts were recorded for this clonotype. A much larger clone lies a single base off, so this may be a read error. V usage is TRBV7-2 and J usage is TRBJ1-1; D possibly corresponds to TRBD1 (5 bases). Germline lookup yields CDR1 SGHTA and CDR2 FQGNSA. The ends were cut back, 4 bases at V and 0 bases at J, with 6 bases in the middle. There are 13 residues in the CDR3. CDR3 bases: TGTGCCAGCAGCTCAGGGATGAACACTGAAGCTTTCTTT. It specifies CASSSGMNTEAFF.

This clonotype occurred a few times. The DNA for the CDR3 is TGTGCCAGCAGCTCCCGGACTAGCGGGGGGCGGAATGAGCAGTTCTTC. As protein: CASSSRTSGGRNEQFF. The chain combines TRBV7-6 with TRBJ2-1; TRBD2 agrees at 14 bases. The J segment lost 7 bases and the V segment lost 4 bases, leaving 6 bases of the junction unmatched. From germline, CDR1 is SGHVS and CDR2 FNYEAQ. The CDR3 extends over 16 amino acids.

The chain combines TRBV14 with TRBJ2-1, with no clear D. Germline loops: CDR1 SGHDN, CDR2 FVKESK. The CDR3 runs 15 residues. The V gene lost 1 base and the J gene lost 3 bases, with 10 bases spanning the gap. CDR3 nucleotide sequence: TGTGCCAGCAGCCAAGCCGGAGACCACTACAATGAGCAGTTCTTC. It is translated as CASSQAGDHYNEQFF.

Only a few counts were recorded for this clonotype. The V call is TRBV19, the J call TRBJ2-7; no reliable D call. The length of the CDR3 is 14 residues. The V end was cut by 2 bases, the J end by 0 bases, with 8 bases between. Germline V lookup: CDR1 LNHDA, CDR2 SQIVND (reference sequence). The CDR3 nucleotides read TGTGCCAGTAGTATATTAGGGAACTCCTACGAGCAGTACTTC. Protein: CASSILGNSYEQYF.

This clonotype was seen more than once but under ten times. The J gene is TRBJ2-3, the V gene TRBV19; a possible D gene is TRBD2 (5 bases). V was pared by 9 bases and J by 4 bases, with 20 bases between. This CDR3 is 15 amino acids long. The germline CDR1 and CDR2 sequences are LNHDA and SQIVND (reference sequence). The CDR3 reads CASAPWEPSPDTQYF. CDR3 nucleotides: TGTGCCAGCGCCCCCTGGGAGCCCTCCCCAGATACGCAGTATTTT.

V and J are TRBV6-6 and TRBJ1-5, with D tentatively TRBD1 (5 bases). Germline V gene sequence: CDR1 MNHNY, CDR2 SVGAGI (reference sequence). The CDR3 length is 15 residues. The V end lost 5 bases, the J end lost 0 bases, and 11 bases lay between the germline ends. For the CDR3, the DNA is TGTGCCAGCAGTCCCGACAGAAATAGCAATCAGCCCCAGCATTTT. It is translated as CASSPDRNSNQPQHF.

This clonotype has more than one count but fewer than ten. The chain has TRBV20-1 and TRBJ2-3, with 10 positions matching TRBD2. V lost 5 bases, J lost 3 bases, and 5 bases stayed unmatched. The germline CDR1 and CDR2 sequences are DFQATT and SNEGSKA (reference sequence). CDR3 length: 14 residues. The CDR3, as DNA: TGCAGTGCTCGGACTAGCGGCATTACAGATACGCAGTATTTT. Its protein product is CSARTSGITDTQYF.

CDR3 region: CASSIGGNKNIQYF. CDR3 sequence (DNA): TGTGCCAGTAGTATAGGAGGGAACAAAAACATTCAGTACTTC. This chain connects TRBV19 to TRBJ2-4; weak D call: TRBD2 (5 bases). The ends were cut back, 1 base at V and 3 bases at J, with 7 bases in the middle. Germline CDR1 LNHDA, CDR2 SQIVND (reference sequence). The CDR3 is 14 amino acids.

This clonotype was counted between two and nine times. Being one base from a much bigger clone, this may be a read error. The chain uses TRBV11-2 and TRBJ1-5; D unresolved. CDR1 SGHAT and CDR2 FQNNGV come from the germline V gene. With 0 bases removed from V and 5 bases from J, the gap between germline ends came to 5 bases. The CDR3 length is 13 residues. The CDR3 here is CASSLEGYQPQHF. The CDR3 nucleotides read TGTGCCAGCAGCTTAGAAGGGTATCAGCCCCAGCATTTT.

Ten or more counts support this clonotype. The chain couples TRBV7-2 to TRBJ2-7; a possible D gene is TRBD2 (7 bases). There are 14 residues in the CDR3. CDR1 is SGHTA, CDR2 FQGNSA, per germline. The ends were cut back, 5 bases at V and 5 bases at J, with 16 bases in the middle. The CDR3 sequence is CASSPLGGGDEQYF. The CDR3, as DNA: TGTGCCAGCAGCCCCCTCGGCGGGGGCGACGAGCAGTACTTC.

This clonotype was seen many times. The chain links TRBV12-3 or TRBV12-4 to TRBJ1-3; D is unresolved. V was pared by 2 bases and J by 4 bases, with 6 bases between. This CDR3 spans 13 amino acids. CDR3 coding DNA: TGTGCCAGCAGTTTAACACAGGGAAACACCATATATTTT. This encodes CASSLTQGNTIYF.

This clonotype was observed once. The genes are TRBV20-1 and TRBJ2-7, with D possibly being TRBD2 (6 bases). Germline V gene data show CDR1 as DFQATT and CDR2 as SNEGSKA (reference sequence). The CDR3 is made up of 12 amino acids. Trimming removed 3 bases at V and 4 bases at J, with 10 bases between. As DNA, the CDR3 is TGCAGTGCTAGCCGGGAGCCATACGAGCAGTACTTC. It codes for CSASREPYEQYF.

This sequence joins TRBV7-9 and TRBJ2-1; TRBD1 is a possible D gene (5 bases). Germline CDR1 SEHNR, CDR2 FQNEAQ (reference sequence). The CDR3 extends over 15 amino acids. Trimming removed 1 base from V and 5 bases from J, with 12 bases in between. The CDR3 loop is CASSLVQGYDNEQFF. The CDR3 DNA sequence: TGTGCCAGCAGCTTAGTTCAGGGCTACGACAATGAGCAGTTCTTC.

This chain connects TRBV7-2 to TRBJ2-3, with TRBD2 identical over 9 bases. V dropped 5 bases and J dropped 2; count of bases not matched to a gene: 8. The length of the CDR3 is 16 residues. Germline V gene data show CDR1 as SGHTA and CDR2 as FQGNSA. The CDR3 nucleotides read TGTACCAGCAGCCCTACGATAGCGGGAGACACAGATACGCAGTATTTT. As protein: CTSSPTIAGDTDTQYF. The variable domain in full, with the rest retrieved from reference TRBV7-2 and TRBJ2-3, is GAGVSQSPSNKVTEKGKDVELRCDPISGHTALYWYRQSLGQGLEFLIYFQGNSAPDKSGLPSDRFSAERTGGSVSTLTIQRTQQEDSAVYLCTSSPTIAGDTDTQYFGPGTRLTVL.

This clonotype was observed many times. The CDR3: CASSETGRTEAFF. CDR3 bases: TGTGCCAGCAGCGAGACAGGGCGCACTGAAGCTTTCTTT. The chain has TRBV7-6 and TRBJ1-1; 7 bases match TRBD1. V was clipped by 5 bases and J by 4 bases; unmatched bases: 4. Per the germline V gene, CDR1 is SGHVS and CDR2 is FNYEAQ. The CDR3 covers 13 residues.

This clonotype appeared a few times. V gene TRBV23-1 combines with J gene TRBJ1-5; TRBD1 aligns across 10 bases. TRBV23-1 is filed as an ORF, its function uncertain. The CDR3 is 17 residues long. V trimming: 3 bases; J trimming: 4 bases; junction bases outside the gene matches: 9. The CDR3 loop reads CASSHLPGQGENQPQHF. The CDR3 DNA reads TGCGCCAGCAGTCACCTGCCCGGACAGGGGGAGAATCAGCCCCAGCATTTT.

There are many counts of this clonotype. The gene calls are TRBV12-3 or TRBV12-4 and TRBJ1-5, with TRBD1 matching 7 bases. Unmatched junction bases numbered 9, after V lost 5 bases and J lost 5 bases. The CDR3 is 15 amino acids. CDR3 amino acids: CASSRGTAGYQPQHF. CDR3 in DNA: TGTGCCAGCAGTCGCGGGACAGCGGGATATCAGCCCCAGCATTTT.

The V call is TRBV12-3 or TRBV12-4, the J call TRBJ1-5; D uncertain. The CDR3 is 16 amino acids. V shed 1 base and J shed 4 bases, with 14 bases lying between them. The CDR3 reads CASSLEVGSANQPQHF. CDR3 bases: TGTGCCAGCAGTTTAGAGGTAGGCAGCGCTAATCAGCCCCAGCATTTT.

There are a few counts of this clonotype. V usage is TRBV4-1 and J usage is TRBJ2-5, with 7 bases aligning to TRBD1. CDR1 and CDR2 (germline): MGHRA, YSYEKL. The CDR3 covers 15 residues. With 8 bases clipped from V and 3 bases from J, the junction kept 12 bases outside the gene matches. As DNA, the CDR3 is TGCGCCAGCGGGTCGACAGGGCTGACAAAAGAGACCCAGTACTTC. Protein: CASGSTGLTKETQYF.

The chain has TRBV19 and TRBJ1-1; D is unresolved. Trimming stripped 5 bases from V and 2 bases from J, with 12 bases between. The CDR3 is 14 residues long. Per germline, CDR1 LNHDA and CDR2 SQIVND (reference sequence). The CDR3 bases are TGTGCCAGTAGTGTGGACGGAAGAAACACTGAAGCTTTCTTT. Its translation is CASSVDGRNTEAFF. Using reference TRBV19 and TRBJ1-1 for the parts outside the CDR3, the full variable domain is DGGITQSPKYLFRKEGQNVTLSCEQNLNHDAMYWYRQDPGQGLRLIYYSQIVNDFQKGDIAEGYSVSREKKESFPLTVTSAQKNPTAFYLCASSVDGRNTEAFFGQGTRLTVV.

Only a few counts were recorded for this clonotype. The rearrangement joins TRBV7-3 to TRBJ1-1, with D possibly matching TRBD1 (6 bases). V lost 1 base, J lost 9 bases, and 24 bases lay in between. CDR3 length: 17 residues. Germline V gene lookup returns CDR1 SGHTA and CDR2 FQGTGA. CDR3 bases: TGTGCCAGCAGCTTAATAGAGTCTTGGCCGGGGGCGACGAAAGCTTTCTTT. This gives the protein CASSLIESWPGATKAFF.